This section outlines one TCR beta chain sequence together with its context. This record comes from a study of blood T cell repertoires in COVID-19. Assay used: immunoSEQ multiplex PCR; TCRdb lists only in-frame clones, some missing. The sample includes fewer than 350,000 clones, approximately 83% seen only once; the top ten take 2% to 2.5%. The CDR3 has 17 amino acids. Germline assignment: CDR1 KGHDR and CDR2 SFDVKD. V lost 3 bases to trimming and J lost 6 bases; unmatched junction nucleotides: 12. The sequenced sample was peripheral blood. This TCR came from a woman between 25 and 40 years old who had recovered from COVID-19. The rearrangement uses TRBV24-1 and TRBJ2-1; 8 bases match TRBD1. The CDR3 protein is CATSDTFPRGLGNEQFF. CDR3 sequence (DNA): TGTGCCACCAGTGATACATTCCCCAGGGGGCTAGGCAATGAGCAGTTCTTC.